The 28 T cell receptor beta chains below come from one sample, sequenced in a study of T cells in Graves' hyperthyroidism and ophthalmopathy (dated by TCRdb to about 2019). To prepare the library, multiplex PCR was applied. The sequencer was an Illumina HiSeq 2000. The TCR beta CDR3 regions were amplified from RNA transcripts. The TCR CDR3 was subjected to a first round of RT-PCR using the HTBI primer set and the Qiagen OneStep RT-PCR kit. Starting from the raw public reads, TCRdb applied fastp trimming at Q25, assembled clones with MiXCR and retained in-frame beta chains. Records with the same CDR3 protein are collapsed into one entry carrying the most frequent genes and DNA. A total of about 840,000 distinct CDR3 sequences appear in this sample, about 38% of them only once. 8% to 9% of the sample rests with the top ten. The sample taken for sequencing was blood. The source of these receptors is a man between 18 and 35 years old with Graves' hyperthyroidism.

The rearrangement joins TRBV4-1 to TRBJ2-5, with TRBD2 matching over 8 bases. With 0 bases clipped from V and 6 bases from J, the junction kept 6 bases outside the gene matches. The germline gives CDR1 MGHRA, CDR2 YSYEKL. The CDR3 contains 15 residues. The CDR3 coding sequence is TGCGCCAGCAGCCAAGATTCCGGGGGGGTACAGACCCAGTACTTC. Translating gives CASSQDSGGVQTQYF.

On this clonotype: Its ends do not fully match the called genes, so a read error is possible. The chain recombines TRBV7-2 with TRBJ1-5; no clear D gene. The length of the CDR3 is 15 residues. CDR1 is SGHTA and CDR2 is FQGNSA in the germline V gene. CDR3 bases: TGTGCCGGCAGCCGACGGATGGGAAGCAATCAGCCCCAGCATTTT. It specifies CAGSRRMGSNQPQHF.

The chain employs TRBV14 and TRBJ2-2; D unresolved. The V end was cut by 1 base, the J end by 3 bases, with 12 bases between. CDR1 and CDR2 from the germline V gene are SGHDN and FVKESK. CDR3 size: 16 residues. The CDR3 loop is CASSQVVSFDTGELFF. The CDR3 DNA reads as TGTGCCAGCAGCCAAGTGGTTAGCTTCGACACCGGGGAGCTGTTTTTT.

This clonotype was detected ten times or more. The gene calls are TRBV7-8 and TRBJ1-6; TRBD1 matches at 7 bases. In germline, CDR1 is SGHVS, CDR2 FQNEAQ. The CDR3 is made up of 14 amino acids. V trimming: 4 bases; J trimming: 9 bases; junction bases outside the gene matches: 6. Here the CDR3 reads CASSSDRARSPLHF. The CDR3 nucleotides read TGTGCCAGCAGCTCTGACAGGGCCCGTTCACCCCTCCACTTT.

As for this clonotype: An end of the junction differs from the germline gene, which may be a read error. The chain joins TRBV19 to TRBJ2-7; 10 bases fit TRBD2. This CDR3 comprises 15 residues. CDR1 and CDR2 (germline): LNHDA, SQIVND (reference sequence). CDR3 nucleotides: TGCGCCAGCAGCCGCGATAGCGGGAGGAGATACGAGCAGTACTTC. It yields the protein CASSRDSGRRYEQYF.

In its sample, this clonotype was seen many times. The chain recombines TRBV7-2 with TRBJ2-7; D not certain. The CDR3 covers 14 residues. V lost 5 bases, J lost 3 bases, and 14 bases lay in between. The germline V gene encodes CDR1 SGHTA and CDR2 FQGNSA. The CDR3 DNA reads TGTGCCAGCAGCGTACGGACGGTCGGCTACGAGCAGTACTTC. It encodes CASSVRTVGYEQYF.

This clonotype occurred a few times. V gene TRBV4-1 combines with J gene TRBJ1-2, with D perhaps TRBD1 (6 bases). V lost 2 bases, J lost 4 bases, and 14 bases lay in between. The CDR3 length is 15 residues. Germline CDR1 MGHRA, CDR2 YSYEKL. The chain's CDR3 is CASSQPTTGSYGYTF. The CDR3 region has the DNA TGCGCCAGCAGCCAACCTACGACAGGCAGCTATGGCTACACCTTC.

This clonotype occurred a few times. The V gene is TRBV9, the J gene TRBJ2-6; 8 nucleotides match TRBD1. Germline values: CDR1 SGDLS, CDR2 YYNGEE. V trimming: 3 bases; J trimming: 0 bases; junction bases outside the gene matches: 8. This CDR3 has 18 amino acids. CDR3 amino acids: CASSAPGQDYSGANVLTF. CDR3 bases: TGTGCCAGCAGCGCTCCGGGACAGGATTACTCTGGGGCCAACGTCCTGACTTTC.

On this clonotype itself: Possible read error: a much larger clone is one base away. This sequence joins TRBV10-3 and TRBJ2-6; D perhaps matches TRBD1 (6 bases). The V end lost 5 bases, the J end lost 2 bases, and 10 bases lay between the germline ends. Germline V gene data show CDR1 as ENHRY and CDR2 as SYGVKD. The CDR3 sequence is 15 residues long. The CDR3 region is CAISLSGAGANVLTF. CDR3 nucleotide sequence: TGTGCCATCAGTCTATCAGGGGCTGGGGCCAACGTCCTGACTTTC.

This clonotype has at least ten counts. The chain couples TRBV12-3 or TRBV12-4 to TRBJ2-7; D remains ambiguous. CDR3 length: 13 residues. V was clipped by 3 bases and J by 2 bases, with 8 bases between them. The CDR3 coding sequence is TGTGCCAGCAGTTTCTCCGGCCCCTACGAGCAGTACTTC. This translates into CASSFSGPYEQYF.

This clonotype was found once. The V and J genes are TRBV5-4 and TRBJ1-1; a weak D match, TRBD1 (5 bases). The CDR3 consists of 15 residues. V was shortened by 4 bases and J by 10 bases, with 23 bases between the two germline ends. Germline loops: CDR1 SGHNT, CDR2 YYREEE (reference sequence). DNA of the CDR3: TGTGCCAGCAGCGCACCAGGGAGAGACGACAGCAGAGCTTTCTTT. Translated, it gives CASSAPGRDDSRAFF.

There are a few counts of this clonotype. This chain uses TRBV7-8 with TRBJ1-1; TRBD1 agrees at 8 bases. The germline gives CDR1 SGHVS, CDR2 FQNEAQ. J gave up 1 base and V 4 bases, and 11 bases lay outside the gene matches. The CDR3 has 17 residues. In DNA, the CDR3 is TGTGCCAGCAGCTCCGCTCAGCCGACAGGGGCGAACACTGAAGCTTTCTTT. Translation: CASSSAQPTGANTEAFF.

With regard to this clonotype: A much larger clonotype is one base distant, so this may be a read error. The chain couples TRBV9 to TRBJ1-4; D not resolved. The CDR3 sequence is 12 residues long. Trimming took 3 bases from V and 10 from J, leaving 10 bases between them. The V gene's germline CDR1 is SGDLS and CDR2 YYNGEE. The CDR3 loop reads CASSGYGGKLFF. The CDR3 DNA follows: TGTGCCAGCAGCGGGTACGGAGGAAAACTGTTTTTT. The variable domain in full, with the rest retrieved from reference TRBV9 and TRBJ1-4, is DSGVTQTPKHLITATGQRVTLRCSPRSGDLSVYWYQQSLDQGLQFLIQYYNGEERAKGNILERFSAQQFPDLHSELNLSSLELGDSALYFCASSGYGGKLFFGSGTQLSVL.

This clonotype was seen a handful of times. This rearrangement joins TRBV6-1 to TRBJ1-3; tentatively, D is TRBD1 (6 bases). This CDR3 region has 15 residues. The V gene lost 0 bases and the J gene lost 2 bases, with 8 bases spanning the gap. The germline V gene has CDR1 MNHNS and CDR2 SASEGT. The CDR3 sequence: CASSEAEGAGNTIYF. For the CDR3, the DNA is TGTGCCAGCAGTGAAGCGGAGGGGGCTGGAAACACCATATATTTT.

The sample holds a few counts of this clonotype. The chain couples TRBV4-1 to TRBJ2-5; D ambiguous. The CDR3 is 14 residues long. Trimming stripped 1 base from V and 5 bases from J, with 11 bases between. Germline CDR1 and CDR2: MGHRA and YSYEKL. The CDR3 here is CASSQGGSFETQYF. The CDR3, as DNA: TGCGCCAGCAGCCAAGGTGGCAGCTTTGAGACCCAGTACTTC.

This clonotype was counted many times. The chain carries TRBV7-9 and TRBJ2-7; no firm D call. CDR3 length equals 13 residues. The ends were cut back, 5 bases at V and 3 bases at J, with 11 bases in the middle. Germline assignment: CDR1 SEHNR and CDR2 FQNEAQ (reference sequence). This CDR3 reads CASSPREVYEQYF. CDR3 DNA sequence: TGTGCCAGCAGCCCCCGAGAGGTCTACGAGCAGTACTTC.

The V call is TRBV6-5, the J call TRBJ2-2, with 8 bases that match TRBD2. After removal of 4 bases from V and 5 bases from J, the junction contained 3 bases not matched to a gene. The CDR3 extends over 14 amino acids. The germline CDR1 and CDR2 sequences are MNHEY and SVGAGI. CDR3 sequence (DNA): TGTGCCAGCAGTTCAGCGGGAGAAACCGGGGAGCTGTTTTTT. It is translated as CASSSAGETGELFF.

The V gene is TRBV29-1, the J gene TRBJ1-1, with 7 positions matching TRBD1. The germline V gene encodes CDR1 SQVTM and CDR2 ANQGSEA. Losses at the gene ends were 8 bases for V and 2 bases for J; bases not matched to a gene: 5. The CDR3 extends over 12 amino acids. The CDR3 here is CSFGQANTEAFF. CDR3 DNA: TGCAGCTTCGGACAGGCTAACACTGAAGCTTTCTTT.

In its sample, this clonotype was seen a few times. The V and J genes are TRBV6-5 and TRBJ1-5; possible D gene TRBD1, 5 bases. Germline CDR1 reads MNHEY; CDR2 reads SVGAGI. The V end was cut by 4 bases, the J end by 1 base, with 11 bases between. This CDR3 is 15 amino acids long. The CDR3 coding sequence is TGTGCCAGCAGTTTATGGCAGGGAAGCAATCAGCCCCAGCATTTT. It is translated as CASSLWQGSNQPQHF.

This clonotype was found many times. J is TRBJ2-7 and V is TRBV5-1, with D perhaps matching TRBD2 (6 bases). CDR3 size: 14 residues. Germline loops: CDR1 SGHRS, CDR2 YFSETQ. V was clipped by 5 bases and J by 0 bases, with 12 bases between them. CDR3: CASRPGGPSYEQYF. As DNA, the CDR3 is TGCGCCAGCAGGCCCGGGGGACCCTCCTACGAGCAGTACTTC.

In its sample, this clonotype was seen a few times. V is TRBV20-1 and J is TRBJ2-7, with 8 bases aligning to TRBD2. CDR1 is DFQATT and CDR2 is SNEGSKA in the germline V gene (reference sequence). Trimming removed 3 bases from V and 6 bases from J; junction bases left unmatched: 7. The CDR3 is 13 amino acids. CDR3 residues: CSASHGRAGEQYF. The DNA for the CDR3 is TGCAGTGCTAGCCACGGGAGGGCCGGCGAGCAGTACTTC.

Note on this clonotype: Possible read error: a much larger clone is one base away. The rearrangement uses TRBV4-2 and TRBJ1-1; a weak D match, TRBD1 (5 bases). The CDR3 spans 12 residues. V dropped 8 bases and J dropped 3 bases, with 10 bases sitting between them. Germline values: CDR1 LGHNA, CDR2 YNFKEQ. CDR3 residues: CASGRGDTEAFF. CDR3 DNA: TGTGCCAGCGGACGGGGGGACACTGAAGCTTTCTTT.

This rearrangement joins TRBV6-5 to TRBJ1-3, with a possible D match to TRBD1 (5 bases). The CDR3 consists of 16 residues. Germline lookup yields CDR1 MNHEY and CDR2 SVGAGI. The germline V and J ends were trimmed by 0 bases and 2 bases, with 11 bases remaining between them. For the CDR3, the DNA is TGTGCCAGCAGTTACTCGAGTGAGACAGCTGGAAACACCATATATTTT. Translation gives CASSYSSETAGNTIYF.

J is TRBJ1-4 and V is TRBV12-3 or TRBV12-4, with no clear D. The CDR3 has 13 amino acids. Trimming cost V 2 bases and J 8 bases, with 9 bases left between them. CDR3 residues: CASSLNLGEKLFF. The CDR3, as DNA: TGTGCCAGCAGTTTAAATTTAGGAGAAAAACTGTTTTTT.

V is TRBV9 and J is TRBJ2-7; D might be TRBD2 (6 bases). Trimming took 5 bases from V and 4 from J, leaving 16 bases between them. The CDR3 consists of 14 residues. From germline, CDR1 is SGDLS and CDR2 YYNGEE. In nucleotides, the CDR3 is TGTGCCAGCAGTTTTCAGGGACTGGAATACGAGCAGTACTTC. This sequence encodes CASSFQGLEYEQYF.

The rearrangement uses TRBV29-1 and TRBJ2-6; TRBD1 matches at 11 bases. Germline values: CDR1 SQVTM, CDR2 ANQGSEA. The V gene end was trimmed by 4 bases and the J gene end by 1 base; junction bases not matched to a gene: 3. The CDR3 covers 16 residues. The DNA of the CDR3 is TGCAGCGTTGGGGGACAGGGGGGGTCTGGGGCCAACGTCCTGACTTTC. It specifies CSVGGQGGSGANVLTF.

Worth noting for this clonotype: A much bigger clone sits one base away, suggesting this may be a read error. The chain couples TRBV29-1 to TRBJ1-1, with 7 bases identical to TRBD1. V lost 6 bases and J lost 2; bases outside the gene matches: 3. The CDR3 has 12 amino acids. Germline lookup yields CDR1 SQVTM and CDR2 ANQGSEA. In nucleotides, the CDR3 is TGCAGCGTCTGGGACAGTAACACTGAAGCTTTCTTT. Its protein product is CSVWDSNTEAFF.

The table lists this clonotype with a few counts. V and J are TRBV6-1 and TRBJ1-2; 8 bases map to TRBD1. Germline V gives CDR1 MNHNS, CDR2 SASEGT. The CDR3 contains 15 residues. With V trimmed by 6 bases and J by 7 bases, 13 bases remained unmatched. As DNA, the CDR3 is TGTGCCAGCAGGCCTCCGGGACAGGTGCTGCGTGGCTACACCTTC. As protein: CASRPPGQVLRGYTF.